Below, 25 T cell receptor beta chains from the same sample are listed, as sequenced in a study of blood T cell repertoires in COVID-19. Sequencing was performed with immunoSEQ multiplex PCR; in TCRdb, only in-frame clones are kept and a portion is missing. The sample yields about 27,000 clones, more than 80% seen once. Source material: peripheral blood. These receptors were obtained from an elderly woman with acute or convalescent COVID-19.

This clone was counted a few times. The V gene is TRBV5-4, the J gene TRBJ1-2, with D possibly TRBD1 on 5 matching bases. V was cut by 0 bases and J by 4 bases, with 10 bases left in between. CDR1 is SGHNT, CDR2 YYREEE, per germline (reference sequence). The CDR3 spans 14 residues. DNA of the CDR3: TGTGCCAGCAGCTTGGAAGGGGCCAGCTATGGCTACACCTTC. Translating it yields CASSLEGASYGYTF.

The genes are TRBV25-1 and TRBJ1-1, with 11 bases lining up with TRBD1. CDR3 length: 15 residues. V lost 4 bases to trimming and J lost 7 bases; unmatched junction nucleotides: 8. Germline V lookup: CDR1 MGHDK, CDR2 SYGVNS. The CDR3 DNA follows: TGTGCCAGCAGTGTTAGGACAGGGGGCCTCTATGAAGCTTTCTTT. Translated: CASSVRTGGLYEAFF. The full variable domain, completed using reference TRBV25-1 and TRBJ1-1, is EADIYQTPRYLVIGTGKKITLECSQTMGHDKMYWYQQDPGMELHLIHYSYGVNSTEKGDLSSESTVSRIRTEHFPLTLESARPSHTSQYLCASSVRTGGLYEAFFGQGTRLTVV.

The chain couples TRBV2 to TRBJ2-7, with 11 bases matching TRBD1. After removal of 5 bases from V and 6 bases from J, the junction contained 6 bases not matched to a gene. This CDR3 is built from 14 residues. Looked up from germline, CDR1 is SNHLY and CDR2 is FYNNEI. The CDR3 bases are TGTGCCAGCAGTCTAGGACAGGGGGCAGGCGAGCAGTACTTC. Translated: CASSLGQGAGEQYF.

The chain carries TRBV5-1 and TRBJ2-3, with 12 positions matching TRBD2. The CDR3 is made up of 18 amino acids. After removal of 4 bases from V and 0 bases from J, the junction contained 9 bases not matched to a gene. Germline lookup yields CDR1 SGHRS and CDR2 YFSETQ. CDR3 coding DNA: TGCGCCAGCAGCGTCTCTAGCGGGGGGGCGATTAGCACAGATACGCAGTATTTT. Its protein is CASSVSSGGAISTDTQYF.

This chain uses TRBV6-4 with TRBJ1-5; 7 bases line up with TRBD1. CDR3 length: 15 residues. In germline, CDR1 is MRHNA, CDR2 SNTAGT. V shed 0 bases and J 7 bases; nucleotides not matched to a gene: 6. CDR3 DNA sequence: TGTGCCAGCAGTGACTCTCCAGGGGGTAGGCAGCCCCAGCATTTT. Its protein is CASSDSPGGRQPQHF.

CDR3 sequence reads: CASSATGGAANEKLFF. The CDR3 nucleotides read TGTGCCAGCAGCGCAACAGGGGGCGCGGCAAATGAAAAACTGTTTTTT. V is TRBV9 and J is TRBJ1-4, with TRBD1 identical over 9 bases. The CDR3 is 16 residues long. Germline CDR1 SGDLS, CDR2 YYNGEE. V gave up 3 bases and J gave up 5 bases; unmatched junction bases: 8.

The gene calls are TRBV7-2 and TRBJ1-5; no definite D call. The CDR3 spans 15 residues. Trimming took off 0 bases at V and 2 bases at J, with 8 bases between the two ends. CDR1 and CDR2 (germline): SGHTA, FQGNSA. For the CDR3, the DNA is TGTGCCAGCAGCTTAGCGGGAGGAGGCAATCAGCCCCAGCATTTT. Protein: CASSLAGGGNQPQHF. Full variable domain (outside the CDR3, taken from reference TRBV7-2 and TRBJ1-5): GAGVSQSPSNKVTEKGKDVELRCDPISGHTALYWYRQSLGQGLEFLIYFQGNSAPDKSGLPSDRFSAERTGGSVSTLTIQRTQQEDSAVYLCASSLAGGGNQPQHFGDGTRLSIL.

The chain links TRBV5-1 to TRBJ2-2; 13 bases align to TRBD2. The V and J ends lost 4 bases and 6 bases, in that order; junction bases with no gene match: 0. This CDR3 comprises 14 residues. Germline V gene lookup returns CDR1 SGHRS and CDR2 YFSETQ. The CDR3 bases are TGCGCCAGCAGCGGGACTAGCGGGGCCGGGGAGCTGTTTTTT. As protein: CASSGTSGAGELFF.

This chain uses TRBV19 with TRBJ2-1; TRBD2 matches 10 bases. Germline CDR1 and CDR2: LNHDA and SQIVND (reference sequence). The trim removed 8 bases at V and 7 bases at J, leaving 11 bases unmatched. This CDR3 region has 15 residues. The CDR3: CASGVPGLARNEQFF. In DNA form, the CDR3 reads TGTGCCAGTGGGGTCCCGGGACTAGCGAGGAATGAGCAGTTCTTC.

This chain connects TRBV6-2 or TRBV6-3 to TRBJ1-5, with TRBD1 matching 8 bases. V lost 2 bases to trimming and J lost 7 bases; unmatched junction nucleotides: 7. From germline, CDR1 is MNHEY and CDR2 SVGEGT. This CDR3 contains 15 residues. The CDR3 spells CASSYETGALQPQHF. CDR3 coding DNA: TGTGCCAGCAGTTACGAGACAGGGGCTCTACAGCCCCAGCATTTT.

The CDR3 nucleotides read TGTGCCAGCAGTTTAGAGAGGGGCACAGATACGCAGTATTTT. This encodes CASSLERGTDTQYF. The chain links TRBV6-2 or TRBV6-3 to TRBJ2-3; D is perhaps TRBD2 (5 bases). Trimming shortened V by 4 bases and J by 1 base, and 9 bases separated the two germline ends. The CDR3 is made up of 14 amino acids. Per germline, CDR1 MNHEY and CDR2 SVGEGT.

This CDR3 reads CASRAGDSYNEQFF. Here the CDR3 DNA reads TGTGCCAGCAGAGCGGGGGACTCCTACAATGAGCAGTTCTTC. The chain has TRBV2 and TRBJ2-1, with TRBD2 identical over 8 bases. Germline V gene sequence: CDR1 SNHLY, CDR2 FYNNEI. Losses at the gene ends were 6 bases for V and 0 bases for J; bases not matched to a gene: 1. The CDR3 has 14 residues.

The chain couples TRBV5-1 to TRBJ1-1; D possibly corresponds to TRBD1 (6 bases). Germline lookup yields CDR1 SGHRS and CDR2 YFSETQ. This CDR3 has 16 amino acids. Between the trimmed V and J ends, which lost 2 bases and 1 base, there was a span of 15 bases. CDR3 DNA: TGCGCCAGCAGCTTCACCAGGGGTCTAAGGAACACTGAAGCTTTCTTT. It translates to CASSFTRGLRNTEAFF.

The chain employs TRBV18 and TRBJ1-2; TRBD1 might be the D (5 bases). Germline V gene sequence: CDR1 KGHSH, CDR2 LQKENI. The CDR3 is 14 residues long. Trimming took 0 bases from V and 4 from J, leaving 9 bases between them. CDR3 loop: CASSPPLGGYGYTF. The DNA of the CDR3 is TGTGCCAGCTCACCACCGCTCGGGGGCTATGGCTACACCTTC.

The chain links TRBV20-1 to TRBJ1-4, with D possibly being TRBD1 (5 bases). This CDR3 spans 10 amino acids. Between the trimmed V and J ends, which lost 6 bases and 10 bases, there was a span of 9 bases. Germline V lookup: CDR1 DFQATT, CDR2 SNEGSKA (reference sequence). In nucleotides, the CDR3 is TGCAGTGCGGGGGGGGGAAAACTGTTTTTT. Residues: CSAGGGKLFF.

In nucleotides, the CDR3 is TGTGCCAGCAGCCGGGACAGAAATCAGCCCCAGCATTTT. Encoded protein: CASSRDRNQPQHF. V usage is TRBV6-5 and J usage is TRBJ1-5; 7 bases fit TRBD1. This CDR3 has 13 residues. J lost 4 bases, V lost 6 bases, and 3 bases had no gene match. CDR1 is MNHEY, CDR2 SVGAGI, per germline.

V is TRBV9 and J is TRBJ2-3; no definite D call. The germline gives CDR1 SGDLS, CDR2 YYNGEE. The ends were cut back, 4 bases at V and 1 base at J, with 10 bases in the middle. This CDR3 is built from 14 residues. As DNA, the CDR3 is TGTGCCAGCAGCCCCCCGTTCGGCACAGATACGCAGTATTTT. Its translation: CASSPPFGTDTQYF.

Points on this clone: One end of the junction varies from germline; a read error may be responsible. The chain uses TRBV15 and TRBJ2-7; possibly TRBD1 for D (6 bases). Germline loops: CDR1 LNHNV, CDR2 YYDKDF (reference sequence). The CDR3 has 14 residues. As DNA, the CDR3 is TGTGCCACCAGCAGGGGACAAAACACCTATGAGCAGTACTTC. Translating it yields CATSRGQNTYEQYF. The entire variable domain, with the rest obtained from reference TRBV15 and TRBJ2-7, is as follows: DAMVIQNPRYQVTQFGKPVTLSCSQTLNHNVMYWYQQKSSQAPKLLFHYYDKDFNNEADTPDNFQSRRPNTSFCFLDIRSPGLGDTAMYLCATSRGQNTYEQYFGPGTRLTVT.

DNA for the CDR3: TGTGCCACCAGCAGAACAGGGGGGGGCTACACCTTC. This encodes CATSRTGGGYTF. V usage is TRBV15 and J usage is TRBJ1-2; 8 nucleotides agree with TRBD1. Trimming removed 2 bases from V and 8 bases from J; junction bases left unmatched: 1. Germline-derived CDR1 and CDR2 are LNHNV and YYDKDF (reference sequence). This CDR3 spans 12 amino acids.

The CDR3 DNA reads TGTGCCAGCACCCAAAGGACAGGGAACACTGAAGCTTTCTTT. Amino acids: CASTQRTGNTEAFF. This chain connects TRBV7-2 to TRBJ1-1, with 7 bases lining up with TRBD1. CDR1 and CDR2 from the germline V gene are SGHTA and FQGNSA. This CDR3 has 14 amino acids. With V trimmed by 7 bases and J by 1 base, 6 bases remained unmatched.

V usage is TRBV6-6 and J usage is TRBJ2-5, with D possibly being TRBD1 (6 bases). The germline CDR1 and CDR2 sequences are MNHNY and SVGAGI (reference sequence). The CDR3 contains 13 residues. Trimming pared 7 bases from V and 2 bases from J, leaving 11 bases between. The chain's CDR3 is CASKKGVQETQYF. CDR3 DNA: TGTGCCAGCAAGAAGGGGGTGCAAGAGACCCAGTACTTC.

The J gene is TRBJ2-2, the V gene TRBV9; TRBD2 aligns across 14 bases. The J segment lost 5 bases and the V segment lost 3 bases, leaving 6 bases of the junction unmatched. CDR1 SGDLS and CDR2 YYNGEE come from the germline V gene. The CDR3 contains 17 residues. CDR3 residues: CASSAGGLAGETGELFF. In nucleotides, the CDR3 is TGTGCCAGCAGCGCAGGGGGACTAGCGGGAGAAACCGGGGAGCTGTTTTTT.

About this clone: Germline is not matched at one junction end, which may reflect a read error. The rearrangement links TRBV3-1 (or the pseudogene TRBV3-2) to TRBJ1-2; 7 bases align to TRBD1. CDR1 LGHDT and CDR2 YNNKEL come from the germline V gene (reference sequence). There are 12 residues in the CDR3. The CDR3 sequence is CASSEEGQRYTF. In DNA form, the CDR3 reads TGTGCCAGCAGCGAAGAGGGACAGCGCTACACCTTC.

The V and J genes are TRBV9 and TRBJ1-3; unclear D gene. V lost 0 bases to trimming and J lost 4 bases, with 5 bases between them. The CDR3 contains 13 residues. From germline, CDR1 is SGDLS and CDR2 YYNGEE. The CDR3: CASSVAIGNTIYF. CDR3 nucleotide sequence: TGTGCCAGCAGCGTAGCCATCGGAAACACCATATATTTT.

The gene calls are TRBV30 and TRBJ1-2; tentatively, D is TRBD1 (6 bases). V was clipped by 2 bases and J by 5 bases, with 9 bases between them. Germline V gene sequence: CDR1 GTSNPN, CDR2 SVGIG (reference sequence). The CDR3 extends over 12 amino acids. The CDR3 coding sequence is TGTGCCTGGAGTATCAGGGGATATGGCTACACCTTC. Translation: CAWSIRGYGYTF.